This is a list of T cell receptor beta chains from one sample in a study of cytotoxic CD8 clonotypes in ibrutinib-treated CLL. The assay was immunoSEQ multiplex PCR, and TCRdb's table has in-frame clones only and misses some. This repertoire shows about 25,000 clones, around two thirds found once; its top ten account for roughly half. Sequencing was performed on PBMCs, taken at disease progression, from a patient treated with ibrutinib. These receptors all stem from a human donor with chronic lymphocytic leukemia. CDR3s include the opening cysteine and the closing phenylalanine or tryptophan. A D gene is named only where the DNA matches it firmly. Some rows mark clone size as missing; the rest say once, few, many or name a class of expanded clone.

.	TRBV6-7	15	TRBD1	TRBJ1-5	CASSPKDRGDQPQHF	TGTGCCAGCAGTCCCAAGGACAGGGGTGATCAGCCCCAGCATTTT
once	TRBV7-9	12	TRBD1	TRBJ1-4	CASSRDREKLFF	TGTGCCAGCAGCCGGGACAGGGAAAAACTGTTTTTT
.	TRBV2	15	.	TRBJ1-3	CASSPDPTAGNTIYF	TGTGCCAGCAGTCCGGACCCGACGGCTGGAAACACCATATATTTT
.	TRBV10-3	17	TRBD1	TRBJ2-3	CAISESPGQGEVDTQYF	TGTGCCATCAGTGAGTCTCCGGGACAGGGGGAGGTAGATACGCAGTATTTT
.	TRBV18	14	.	TRBJ2-5	CASSPPAGRETQYF	TGTGCCAGCTCACCACCGGCAGGGAGAGAGACCCAGTACTTC
.	TRBV7-8	14	.	TRBJ1-1	CASSLEQMNTEAFF	TGTGCCAGCAGCTTAGAACAAATGAACACTGAAGCTTTCTTT
.	TRBV7-9	14	TRBD1	TRBJ1-4	CASSLAGGGEKLFF	TGTGCCAGCAGCTTAGCAGGGGGCGGTGAAAAACTGTTTTTT
.	TRBV27	15	TRBD1	TRBJ1-5	CASSPQTGGVLSQHF	TGTGCCAGCAGTCCCCAGACAGGGGGCGTCTTATCCCAGCATTTT
.	TRBV19	17	TRBD1	TRBJ1-1	CASSILRDRGGGTEAFF	TGTGCCAGTAGTATACTACGGGACAGGGGTGGAGGCACTGAAGCTTTCTTT
.	TRBV30	13	.	TRBJ1-2	CAWSRELLYGYTF	TGTGCCTGGAGTAGGGAACTTCTCTATGGCTACACCTTC
few	TRBV19	15	.	TRBJ1-3	CASSTREQAGNTIYF	TGTGCCAGTAGTACCCGGGAGCAGGCTGGAAACACCATATATTTT
.	TRBV5-1	16	.	TRBJ2-1	CASSLVMGGHYNEQFF	TGCGCCAGCAGCTTGGTGATGGGGGGCCACTACAATGAGCAGTTCTTC
.	TRBV5-8	16	.	TRBJ2-7	CASSAPHGQLSYEQYF	TGTGCCAGCAGCGCACCCCATGGACAGCTCTCCTACGAGCAGTACTTC
.	TRBV27	14	.	TRBJ2-1	CASSFSGLYNEQFF	TGTGCCAGCAGTTTCTCGGGGCTCTACAATGAGCAGTTCTTC
.	TRBV5-5	14	.	TRBJ1-6	CASSLGGYNSPLHF	TGTGCCAGCAGCTTGGGCGGCTATAATTCACCCCTCCACTTT
.	TRBV2	13	.	TRBJ2-3	CASNSLAEDTQYF	TGTGCCAGCAATTCCCTAGCAGAGGATACGCAGTATTTT
.	TRBV9	16	.	TRBJ1-2	CASSEDLVQDWDGYTF	TGTGCCAGCAGCGAAGACCTCGTACAGGATTGGGATGGCTACACCTTC
.	TRBV7-3	13	.	TRBJ1-1	CASSLIKNTEAFF	TGTGCCAGCAGCTTAATCAAGAACACTGAAGCTTTCTTT
once	TRBV10-2	17	.	TRBJ2-6	CASSEPDDPSGANVLTF	TGCGCCAGCAGTGAGCCCGATGATCCCTCTGGGGCCAACGTCCTGACTTTC
few	TRBV10-3	15	TRBD1	TRBJ2-7	CAISESGQPAYEQYF	TGTGCCATCAGTGAGTCGGGACAGCCGGCTTACGAGCAGTACTTC
.	TRBV10-3	15	TRBD2	TRBJ2-5	CAISETSGGQETQYF	TGTGCCATCAGTGAGACTAGCGGGGGCCAAGAGACCCAGTACTTC
.	TRBV5-6	12	.	TRBJ2-7	CASSFRVSEQYF	TGTGCCAGCAGCTTCAGGGTTTCCGAGCAGTACTTC
few	TRBV7-6	15	.	TRBJ1-1	CASSAQLVVNTEAFF	TGTGCCAGCAGCGCGCAGCTGGTAGTGAACACTGAAGCTTTCTTT
once	TRBV19	15	TRBD1	TRBJ1-1	CASSIKGTGGTEAFF	TGTGCCAGTAGTATAAAAGGGACAGGGGGCACTGAAGCTTTCTTT
.	TRBV4-1	15	TRBD2	TRBJ2-1	CASTPLAGGLNEQFF	TGCGCCAGCACCCCACTAGCGGGGGGGCTTAATGAGCAGTTCTTC
.	TRBV7-2	15	.	TRBJ2-1	CASSQGYSDYNEQFF	TGTGCCAGCAGCCAGGGGTATTCTGACTACAATGAGCAGTTCTTC
few	TRBV2	12	.	TRBJ1-1	CASSRPNTEAFF	TGTGCCAGTTCTCGACCGAACACTGAAGCTTTCTTT
few	TRBV9	13	.	TRBJ2-3	CASSVVLTDTQYF	TGTGCCAGCAGCGTAGTCCTCACCGATACGCAGTATTTT
.	TRBV4-1	14	TRBD1	TRBJ2-1	CASSLDRVAHEQFF	TGCGCCAGCAGCTTGGACAGGGTCGCCCATGAGCAGTTCTTC
.	TRBV19	15	TRBD2	TRBJ2-7	CASSIGTSGVYEQYF	TGTGCCAGTAGTATCGGGACTAGCGGGGTCTACGAGCAGTACTTC
.	TRBV9	15	.	TRBJ1-4	CASSVEPSSDEKLFF	TGTGCCAGCAGCGTAGAACCAAGTTCTGATGAAAAACTGTTTTTT
.	TRBV2	15	.	TRBJ1-5	CASSVGTASNQPQHF	TGTGCCAGCAGTGTTGGGACCGCGAGCAATCAGCCCCAGCATTTT
.	TRBV19	12	.	TRBJ1-5	CAGGGLGQPQHF	TGTGCGGGTGGGGGGCTAGGGCAGCCCCAGCATTTT
.	TRBV19	14	.	TRBJ2-3	CASSIGGVLDTQYF	TGTGCCAGTAGTATAGGCGGGGTCCTGGATACGCAGTATTTT
large	TRBV6-5	14	TRBD1	TRBJ2-2	CASSFDRGTGELFF	TGTGCCAGCAGTTTTGACAGGGGTACCGGGGAGCTGTTTTTT
.	TRBV5-5	16	TRBD1	TRBJ1-4	CASSVDRGLTNEKLFF	TGTGCCAGCAGCGTTGACAGGGGGCTGACTAATGAAAAACTGTTTTTT
.	TRBV5-1	15	.	TRBJ2-3	CASSQGGASTDTQYF	TGCGCCAGCAGTCAAGGGGGGGCTAGCACAGATACGCAGTATTTT
.	TRBV4-2	16	.	TRBJ1-1	CASSQLIGSLNTEAFF	TGTGCCAGCAGCCAACTCATAGGGAGCTTGAACACTGAAGCTTTCTTT
few	TRBV19	14	.	TRBJ1-2	CASSILTGRGGYTF	TGTGCCAGTAGTATCCTGACAGGTCGGGGTGGCTACACCTTC
.	TRBV6-5	14	.	TRBJ1-2	CASSYSQGSHGYTF	TGTGCCAGCAGTTACTCACAGGGTAGTCACGGCTACACCTTC